The rows below give T cell receptor beta chains drawn from one sample of a study of T-cell memory formation after mild COVID-19. MiXCR, run by TCRdb on the 5' RACE reads, gives a single entry per CDR3 protein. This table has about 270,000 distinct CDR3 sequences, 15% appearing once. The sample consisted of PBMCs or a T cell subset sorted from them (not recorded which). These receptors originate from an adult woman who had mild COVID-19 (a few samples of this study predate the infection). Cell type and time point are not known. CDR3s include the opening cysteine and the closing phenylalanine or tryptophan. A D gene is named only where the DNA matches it firmly. Clone size is given for some rows only: seen once, a few or many times, or a class if the clone is expanded.

.	few	15	TRBV10-3	TRBJ1-1	TGTGCCATCACCCAAGGGGGACAAAAGAACACTGAAGCTTTCTTT	CAITQGGQKNTEAFF
TRBD1	few	14	TRBV29-1	TRBJ2-3	TGCAGCGTTGAAAAGGGGACAGGGACAGATACGCAGTATTTT	CSVEKGTGTDTQYF
TRBD1	.	16	TRBV7-9	TRBJ1-1	TGTGCCAGCAGCCTTATTCAAACAGGGGTGAACACTGAAGCTTTCTTT	CASSLIQTGVNTEAFF
TRBD1	.	15	TRBV9	TRBJ1-4	TGTGCCAGCAGCGCAGGGGGACAGTACAATGAAAAACTGTTTTTT	CASSAGGQYNEKLFF
TRBD1	.	15	TRBV5-1	TRBJ1-2	TGCGCCAGCAGCTTAAACGGGGACAGGGCGGATGGCTACACCTTC	CASSLNGDRADGYTF
.	few	13	TRBV5-1	TRBJ2-2	TGCGCCAGCAACTGGGGGAACACCGGGGAGCTGTTTTTT	CASNWGNTGELFF
.	.	13	TRBV7-7	TRBJ2-5	TGTGCTAGCAGCTTAGTTGAGAGGGGGACCCAGTACTTC	CASSLVERGTQYF
.	.	12	TRBV24-1	TRBJ1-2	TGTGCCACGGGCGAGGGGCACTATGGCTACACCTTC	CATGEGHYGYTF
TRBD1	few	17	TRBV4-1	TRBJ2-6	TGCGCCAGCAGCCAAGTTCCAGGGGGCGTCGGGGCCAACGTCCTGACTTTC	CASSQVPGGVGANVLTF
TRBD1	.	15	TRBV20-1	TRBJ2-5	TGCAGTGCTAGACCTGACAGGGGGAACCAAGAGACCCAGTACTTC	CSARPDRGNQETQYF
.	few	12	TRBV29-1	TRBJ1-3	TGCAGCGTTGAAGGGACTGGAAACACCATATATTTT	CSVEGTGNTIYF
TRBD1	.	14	TRBV2	TRBJ2-7	TGTGCCAGCAGTGAAGACAGGGGCAGCTACGAGCAGTACTTC	CASSEDRGSYEQYF
TRBD1	few	17	TRBV18	TRBJ1-1	TGTGCCAGCTCCCCTAGACAGGGGAACATGTGGAACACTGAAGCTTTCTTT	CASSPRQGNMWNTEAFF
TRBD1	.	15	TRBV5-6	TRBJ2-7	TGTGCCAGCAGCTTGGAGGACAGGGAATCTCTCGAGCAGTACTTC	CASSLEDRESLEQYF
TRBD1	many	17	TRBV5-1	TRBJ2-7	TGCGCCAGCAGCCCTGGATGGGGACAGGGAATTGAGGACGAGCAGTACTTC	CASSPGWGQGIEDEQYF
TRBD2	.	14	TRBV7-2	TRBJ2-3	TGTGCCAGCAGTGCTAGCGGGTCCCCGGATACGCAGTATTTT	CASSASGSPDTQYF
.	few	14	TRBV5-1	TRBJ2-7	TGCGCCAGCAGCTTGGGAACGGATAGCTACGAGCAGTACTTC	CASSLGTDSYEQYF
TRBD1	many	13	TRBV9	TRBJ1-2	TGTGCCAGCAGCCCCCGGACAGGGTACGGCTACACCTTC	CASSPRTGYGYTF
.	few	16	TRBV5-4	TRBJ1-6	TGTGCCAGCAGCACGGAGCCGGGCTCCTGGAATTCACCCCTCCACTTT	CASSTEPGSWNSPLHF
TRBD2	.	16	TRBV7-9	TRBJ2-1	TGTGCCAGCAGCTGGGTACTAGCGGGGGCTCCGGATGAGCAGTTCTTC	CASSWVLAGAPDEQFF
TRBD2	few	14	TRBV28	TRBJ2-5	TGTGCCAGCAGTCCAGGGACTAGCGGCCTGACCCAGTACTTC	CASSPGTSGLTQYF
.	.	14	TRBV27	TRBJ1-2	TGTGCCAGCAGTTCCCCCAGGGGTGGGTATGGCTACACCTTC	CASSSPRGGYGYTF
.	few	16	TRBV9	TRBJ1-1	TGTGCCAGCAGCGCCCTTGGAGGAGAGACGAACACTGAAGCTTTCTTT	CASSALGGETNTEAFF
.	few	14	TRBV5-1	TRBJ1-6	TGCGCCAGCAGCTTGGTCGGACAGAATTCACCCCTCCACTTT	CASSLVGQNSPLHF
TRBD2	few	16	TRBV10-3	TRBJ2-3	TGTGCCATCAAGAAGTCTAGCGGCCCAGCCACAGATACGCAGTATTTT	CAIKKSSGPATDTQYF
TRBD1	.	18	TRBV13	TRBJ1-1	TGTGCCAGCAGCTTACGCAGTAGGGACAGGTCGAGGGGCACTGAAGCTTTCTTT	CASSLRSRDRSRGTEAFF
.	few	11	TRBV20-1	TRBJ1-6	TGCAGTGCAAGAAGCAATTCACCCCTCCACTTT	CSARSNSPLHF
TRBD2	.	19	TRBV6-2/TRBV6-3	TRBJ2-1	TGTGCCAGCAGTTACTCCCGGCGCCTGGGACTAGCGGGGCACAATGAGCAGTTCTTC	CASSYSRRLGLAGHNEQFF
.	few	13	TRBV5-1	TRBJ2-7	TGCGCCAGCAGCCACGGGACGACCTACGAGCAGTACTTC	CASSHGTTYEQYF